Sequencing of this T cell receptor beta chain was carried out in a study of human T cells and chemical hapten exposure. At the level of the study: The study lasted roughly 22 weeks, and patients were dosed weekly with diphenylcyclopropenone on the scalp throughout.

General study points: No alteration of TCRs above 1 in 1000 frequency was seen with DPC sensitization.

This sample's time point: patch test 2, 6 weeks after DPC sensitization. Treatment reported: therapeutic diphenylcyclopropenone sensitization with weekly scalp DPC. Losses at the gene ends were 4 bases for V and 7 bases for J; bases not matched to a gene: 15. CDR3 size: 17 residues. Per the germline V gene, CDR1 is LGHDT and CDR2 is YNNKEL (reference sequence). TCRdb re-derived calls from the RACE reads in MiXCR, one entry per CDR3 protein. Among approximately 68,000 distinct CDR3 sequences listed, 7.5% to 9.5% were seen once. Points on this clonotype: The antigen remains unidentified.

This sequence was found in a woman aged 45-59 years with alopecia areata. Some clones in this sample may be carry-over from other donors' samples. Source: whole blood, taken in connection with sensitization to the hapten diphenylcyclopropenone (DPC). The chain combines TRBV3-1 with TRBJ2-1; 8 bases map to TRBD2. In DNA, the CDR3 is TGTGCCAGCAGCCCCCCTGCGGGGGGTATTAGGGGGAATGAGCAGTTCTTC. Its protein is CASSPPAGGIRGNEQFF.